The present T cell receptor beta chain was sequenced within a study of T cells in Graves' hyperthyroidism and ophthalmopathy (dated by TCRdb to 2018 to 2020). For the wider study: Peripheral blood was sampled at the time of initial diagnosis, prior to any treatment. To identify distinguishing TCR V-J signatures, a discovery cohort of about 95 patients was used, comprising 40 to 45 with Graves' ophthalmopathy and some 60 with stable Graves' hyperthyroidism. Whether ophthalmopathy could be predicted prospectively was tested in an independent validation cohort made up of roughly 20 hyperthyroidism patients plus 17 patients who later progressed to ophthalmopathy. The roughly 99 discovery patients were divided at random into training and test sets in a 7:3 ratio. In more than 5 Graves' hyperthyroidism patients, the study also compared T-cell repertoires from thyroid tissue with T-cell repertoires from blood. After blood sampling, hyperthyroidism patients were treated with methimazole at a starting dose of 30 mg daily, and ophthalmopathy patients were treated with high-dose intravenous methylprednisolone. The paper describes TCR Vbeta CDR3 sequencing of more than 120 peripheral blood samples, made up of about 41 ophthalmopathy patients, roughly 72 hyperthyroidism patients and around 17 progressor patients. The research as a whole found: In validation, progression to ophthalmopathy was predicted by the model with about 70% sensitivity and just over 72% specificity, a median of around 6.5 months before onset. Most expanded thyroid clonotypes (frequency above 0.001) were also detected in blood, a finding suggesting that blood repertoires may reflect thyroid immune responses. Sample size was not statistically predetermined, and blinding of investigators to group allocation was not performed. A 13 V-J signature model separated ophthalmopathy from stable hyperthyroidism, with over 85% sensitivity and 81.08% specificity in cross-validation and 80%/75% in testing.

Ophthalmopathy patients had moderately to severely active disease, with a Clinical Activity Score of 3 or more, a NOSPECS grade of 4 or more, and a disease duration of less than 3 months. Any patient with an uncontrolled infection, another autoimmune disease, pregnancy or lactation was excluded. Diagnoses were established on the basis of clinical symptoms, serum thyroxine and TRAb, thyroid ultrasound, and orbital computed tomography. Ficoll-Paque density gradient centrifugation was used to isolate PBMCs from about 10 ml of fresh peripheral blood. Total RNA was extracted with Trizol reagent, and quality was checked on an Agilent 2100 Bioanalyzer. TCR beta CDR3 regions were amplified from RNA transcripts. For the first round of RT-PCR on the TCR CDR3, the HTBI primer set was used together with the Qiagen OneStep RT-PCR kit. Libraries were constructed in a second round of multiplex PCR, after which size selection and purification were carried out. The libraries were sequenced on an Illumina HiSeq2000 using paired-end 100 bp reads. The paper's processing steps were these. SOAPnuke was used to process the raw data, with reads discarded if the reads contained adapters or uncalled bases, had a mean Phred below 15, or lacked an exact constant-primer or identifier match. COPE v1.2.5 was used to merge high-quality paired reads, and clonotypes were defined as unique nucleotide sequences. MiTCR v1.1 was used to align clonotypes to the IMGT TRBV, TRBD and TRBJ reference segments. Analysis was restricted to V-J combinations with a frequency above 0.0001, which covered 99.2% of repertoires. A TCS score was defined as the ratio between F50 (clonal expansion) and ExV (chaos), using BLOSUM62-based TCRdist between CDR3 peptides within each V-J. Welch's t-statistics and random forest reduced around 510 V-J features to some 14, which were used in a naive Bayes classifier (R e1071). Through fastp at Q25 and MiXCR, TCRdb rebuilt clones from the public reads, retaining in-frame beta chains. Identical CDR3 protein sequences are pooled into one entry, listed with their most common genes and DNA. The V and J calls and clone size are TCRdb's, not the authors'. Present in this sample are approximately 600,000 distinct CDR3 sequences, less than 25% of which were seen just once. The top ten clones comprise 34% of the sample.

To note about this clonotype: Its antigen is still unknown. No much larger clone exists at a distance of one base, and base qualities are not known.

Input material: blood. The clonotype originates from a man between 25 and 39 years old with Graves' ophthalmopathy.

The CDR3 amino acid sequence is: CASSYSRGGANEQFF. The bases are TGTGCCAGCAGTTACTCGCGGGGAGGGGCCAATGAGCAGTTCTTC. Recombination connected TRBV6-5 to TRBJ2-1, with TRBD2 matching 7 junction bases. The CDR3 holds 15 amino acids from the cysteine to the phenylalanine. Here the CDR3 DNA is all that survives: 45 bases in frame from base 1. Clipping removes 0 bases from V and 6 bases from J, with 5 as the unmatched junction base count. Reading the germline V gene gives CDR1 MNHEY and CDR2 SVGAGI.